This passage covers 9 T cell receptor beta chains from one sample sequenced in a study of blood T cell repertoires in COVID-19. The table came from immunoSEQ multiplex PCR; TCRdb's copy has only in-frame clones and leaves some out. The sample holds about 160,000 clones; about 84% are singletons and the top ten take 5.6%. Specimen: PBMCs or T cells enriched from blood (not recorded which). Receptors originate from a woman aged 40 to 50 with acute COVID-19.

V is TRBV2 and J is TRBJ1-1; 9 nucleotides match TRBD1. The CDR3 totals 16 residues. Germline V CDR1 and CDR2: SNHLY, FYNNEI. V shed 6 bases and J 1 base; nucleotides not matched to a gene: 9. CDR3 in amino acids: CASRALGGQGNTEAFF. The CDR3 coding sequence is TGTGCCAGCAGGGCTTTGGGGGGACAGGGGAACACTGAAGCTTTCTTT.

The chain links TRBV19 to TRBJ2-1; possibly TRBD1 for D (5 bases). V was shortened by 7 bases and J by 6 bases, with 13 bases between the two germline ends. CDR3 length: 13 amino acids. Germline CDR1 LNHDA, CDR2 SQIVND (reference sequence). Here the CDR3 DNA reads TGTGCCAGTAAAGACCAAGGGGCCAATGAGCAGTTCTTC. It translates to CASKDQGANEQFF.

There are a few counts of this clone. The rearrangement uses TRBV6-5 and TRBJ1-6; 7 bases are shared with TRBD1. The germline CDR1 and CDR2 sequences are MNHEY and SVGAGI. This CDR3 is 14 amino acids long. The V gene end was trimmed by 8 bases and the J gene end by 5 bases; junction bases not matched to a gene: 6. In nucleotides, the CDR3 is TGTGCCAGCGGGACAGCCGAGAATAATTCACCCCTCCACTTT. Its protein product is CASGTAENNSPLHF.

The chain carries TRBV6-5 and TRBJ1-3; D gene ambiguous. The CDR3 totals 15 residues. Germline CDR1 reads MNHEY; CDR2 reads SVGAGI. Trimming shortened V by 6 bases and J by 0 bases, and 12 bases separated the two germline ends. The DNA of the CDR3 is TGTGCCAGCAGGTCCGTCGAAGCCTCTGGAAACACCATATATTTT. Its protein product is CASRSVEASGNTIYF.

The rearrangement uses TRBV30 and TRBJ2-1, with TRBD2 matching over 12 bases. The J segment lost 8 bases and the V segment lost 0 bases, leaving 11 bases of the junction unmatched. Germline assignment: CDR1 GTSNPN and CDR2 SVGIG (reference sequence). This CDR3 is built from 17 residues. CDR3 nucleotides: TGTGCCTGGAGTGTTAGTCCTGCGGGACTAGCGGGCGATGAGCAGTTCTTC. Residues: CAWSVSPAGLAGDEQFF.

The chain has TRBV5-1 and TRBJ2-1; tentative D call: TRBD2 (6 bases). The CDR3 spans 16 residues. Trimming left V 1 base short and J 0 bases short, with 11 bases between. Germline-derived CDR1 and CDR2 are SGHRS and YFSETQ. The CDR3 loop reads CASSLQAGSSYNEQFF. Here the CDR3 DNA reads TGCGCCAGCAGCTTGCAAGCGGGCAGCTCCTACAATGAGCAGTTCTTC.

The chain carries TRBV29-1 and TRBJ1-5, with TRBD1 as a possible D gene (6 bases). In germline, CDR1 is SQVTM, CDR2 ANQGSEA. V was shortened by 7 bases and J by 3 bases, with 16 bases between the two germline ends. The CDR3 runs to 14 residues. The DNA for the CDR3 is TGCAGCGCACAGGGAGGGGGTACCAATCAGCCCCAGCATTTT. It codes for CSAQGGGTNQPQHF. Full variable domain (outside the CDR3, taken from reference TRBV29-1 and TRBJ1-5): SAVISQKPSRDICQRGTSLTIQCQVDSQVTMMFWYRQQPGQSLTLIATANQGSEATYESGFVIDKFPISRPNLTFSTLTVSNMSPEDSSIYLCSAQGGGTNQPQHFGDGTRLSIL.

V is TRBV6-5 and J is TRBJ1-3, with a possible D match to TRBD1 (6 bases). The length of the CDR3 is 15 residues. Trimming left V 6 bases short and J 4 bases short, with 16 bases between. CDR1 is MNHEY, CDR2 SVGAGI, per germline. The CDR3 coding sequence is TGTGCCAGCAGCAGACAGGCCACGGGCGGAAACACCATATATTTT. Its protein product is CASSRQATGGNTIYF.

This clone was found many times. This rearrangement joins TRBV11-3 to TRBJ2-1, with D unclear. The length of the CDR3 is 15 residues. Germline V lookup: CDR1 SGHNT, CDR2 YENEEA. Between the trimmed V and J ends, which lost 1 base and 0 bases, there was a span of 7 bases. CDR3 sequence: CASSLGFSSYNEQFF. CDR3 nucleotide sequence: TGTGCCAGCAGCTTAGGTTTCAGCTCCTACAATGAGCAGTTCTTC.